One sample yielded the 20 T cell receptor beta chains listed below, sequenced in a study of cytomegalovirus exposure and HLA in healthy donors. Vbeta (60) and Jbeta (13) primers were used in the PCR. Here immunoSEQ multiplex PCR was the method, and the copy in TCRdb shows in-frame clones only, minus some. Of 70,000 to 80,000 clones in the sample, around 84% are singletons; the top ten hold about 9.5%. Sequencing was done on a sample of PBMCs. The source of these receptors is a woman aged 40 to 50 in good health and CMV-seropositive.

The count of this clone is one. The rearrangement joins TRBV28 to TRBJ2-3; 8 nucleotides align to TRBD2. J gave up 2 bases and V 6 bases, and 10 bases lay outside the gene matches. The CDR3 extends over 16 amino acids. Germline CDR1 and CDR2: MDHEN and SYDVKM. CDR3 protein: CASSRGGGGSTDTQYF. The CDR3 DNA reads as TGTGCCAGCAGCCGGGGGGGCGGGGGGTCCACAGATACGCAGTATTTT.

This clone occurred a few times. This chain links TRBV7-2 with TRBJ2-1; D possibly corresponds to TRBD2 (5 bases). The CDR3 runs 16 residues. V dropped 1 base and J dropped 7 bases, with 17 bases sitting between them. CDR1 is SGHTA, CDR2 FQGNSA, per germline. The CDR3 DNA sequence: TGTGCCAGCAGCTTAGACCATAGAAAAAGAGGGAATGAGCAGTTCTTC. The encoded protein is CASSLDHRKRGNEQFF. The entire variable domain, with the rest obtained from reference TRBV7-2 and TRBJ2-1, is as follows: GAGVSQSPSNKVTEKGKDVELRCDPISGHTALYWYRQSLGQGLEFLIYFQGNSAPDKSGLPSDRFSAERTGGSVSTLTIQRTQQEDSAVYLCASSLDHRKRGNEQFFGPGTRLTVL.

J is TRBJ1-5 and V is TRBV5-6; D is unclear. CDR1 SGHDT and CDR2 YYEEEE come from the germline V gene. V was trimmed by 4 bases and J by 0 bases, leaving 8 bases between them. The length of the CDR3 is 14 residues. The CDR3 here is CASSRRDSNQPQHF. CDR3 coding DNA: TGTGCCAGCAGCAGGCGGGATAGCAATCAGCCCCAGCATTTT. The whole variable domain, filled in from reference TRBV5-6 and TRBJ1-5, reads DAGVTQSPTHLIKTRGQQVTLRCSPKSGHDTVSWYQQALGQGPQFIFQYYEEEERQRGNFPDRFSGHQFPNYSSELNVNALLLGDSALYLCASSRRDSNQPQHFGDGTRLSIL.

This chain joins TRBV28 and TRBJ2-5; tentative D call: TRBD1 (6 bases). The ends were cut back, 6 bases at V and 0 bases at J, with 8 bases in the middle. The CDR3 consists of 13 residues. CDR1 MDHEN and CDR2 SYDVKM come from the germline V gene. CDR3 region: CASRTGHQETQYF. CDR3 coding DNA: TGTGCCAGCAGAACAGGGCACCAAGAGACCCAGTACTTC.

Only a few counts were recorded for this clone. The chain combines TRBV15 with TRBJ1-5; 7 bases agree with TRBD1. CDR1 and CDR2 from the germline V gene are LNHNV and YYDKDF (reference sequence). The V segment lost 0 bases and the J segment 5 bases; nucleotides outside the gene matches: 4. The CDR3 has 15 residues. CDR3 in DNA: TGTGCCACCAGCAGAGATAAAGGGGGCGATCAGCCCCAGCATTTT. Amino acid sequence: CATSRDKGGDQPQHF. Variable domain in full (rest from reference TRBV15 and TRBJ1-5): DAMVIQNPRYQVTQFGKPVTLSCSQTLNHNVMYWYQQKSSQAPKLLFHYYDKDFNNEADTPDNFQSRRPNTSFCFLDIRSPGLGDTAMYLCATSRDKGGDQPQHFGDGTRLSIL.

This clone was recorded only once. The V call is TRBV4-2, the J call TRBJ1-2; 9 bases are shared with TRBD1. J lost 4 bases, V lost 2 bases, and 2 bases had no gene match. Germline loops: CDR1 LGHNA, CDR2 YNFKEQ. The CDR3 has 14 residues. As DNA, the CDR3 is TGTGCCAGCAGCCAATCGACAGGGGGCTATGGCTACACCTTC. Translation: CASSQSTGGYGYTF.

This chain links TRBV27 with TRBJ2-7; 9 nucleotides line up with TRBD1. J lost 3 bases, V lost 6 bases, and 6 bases had no gene match. The CDR3 is 14 amino acids. The V gene's germline CDR1 is MNHEY and CDR2 SMNVEV (reference sequence). Here the CDR3 reads CASSRPGQGYEQYF. The CDR3 DNA reads TGTGCCAGCAGCCGTCCGGGACAGGGCTACGAGCAGTACTTC.

V is TRBV28 and J is TRBJ1-2, with a possible D match to TRBD1 (5 bases). V shed 2 bases and J shed 10 bases, with 20 bases lying between them. Looked up from germline, CDR1 is MDHEN and CDR2 is SYDVKM. The length of the CDR3 is 15 residues. The CDR3 here is CASSLAQLVGGVYTF. The CDR3 DNA sequence: TGTGCCAGCAGTTTAGCCCAATTAGTGGGGGGGGTCTACACCTTC.

The chain combines TRBV5-6 with TRBJ2-1, with D perhaps matching TRBD1 (5 bases). Germline V gene sequence: CDR1 SGHDT, CDR2 YYEEEE. The CDR3 runs 15 residues. V shed 6 bases and J shed 0 bases, with 13 bases lying between them. DNA of the CDR3: TGTGCCAGCACGCTACAGGCCAGCTCCTACAATGAGCAGTTCTTC. Translating gives CASTLQASSYNEQFF.

The chain links TRBV28 to TRBJ2-5, with 9 bases fitting TRBD2. This CDR3 comprises 15 residues. Germline loops: CDR1 MDHEN, CDR2 SYDVKM. Losses at the gene ends were 6 bases for V and 6 bases for J; bases not matched to a gene: 11. The CDR3: CASSPWRGGVKTQYF. The CDR3 nucleotides are TGTGCCAGCAGCCCCTGGCGGGGGGGCGTAAAGACCCAGTACTTC.

The chain recombines TRBV28 with TRBJ1-2; no firm D call. This CDR3 has 14 amino acids. Trimming took 7 bases from V and 5 from J, leaving 17 bases between them. Looked up from germline, CDR1 is MDHEN and CDR2 is SYDVKM. The CDR3 region is CASIPGLLLYGYTF. The CDR3 DNA reads as TGTGCCAGCATTCCAGGACTGTTGCTATATGGCTACACCTTC.

The rearrangement joins TRBV7-7 to TRBJ2-1; 7 bases line up with TRBD1. The germline CDR1 and CDR2 sequences are SSHAT and FNYEAQ (reference sequence). The CDR3 consists of 15 residues. V gave up 5 bases and J gave up 5 bases; unmatched junction bases: 9. DNA for the CDR3: TGTGCCAGCAGCCCTCGACAGGGATGGAACAATGAGCAGTTCTTC. Protein sequence: CASSPRQGWNNEQFF.

The CDR3 sequence: CASSDGQGFSYEQYF. As DNA, the CDR3 is TGTGCCAGCTCTGACGGACAGGGGTTCTCCTACGAGCAGTACTTC. V usage is TRBV25-1 and J usage is TRBJ2-7, with 9 bases matching TRBD1. This CDR3 has 15 residues. J gave up 0 bases and V 8 bases, and 8 bases lay outside the gene matches. Germline loops: CDR1 MGHDK, CDR2 SYGVNS.

The chain combines TRBV30 with TRBJ2-2; 8 bases agree with TRBD1. The CDR3 covers 15 residues. Germline loops: CDR1 GTSNPN, CDR2 SVGIG (reference sequence). V dropped 2 bases and J dropped 6; count of bases not matched to a gene: 8. The CDR3: CAWSQRTGLSGELFF. In nucleotides, the CDR3 is TGTGCCTGGAGTCAACGGACAGGGCTGTCCGGGGAGCTGTTTTTT.

V gene TRBV5-1 combines with J gene TRBJ2-5; no definite D call. This CDR3 region has 15 residues. The germline CDR1 and CDR2 sequences are SGHRS and YFSETQ. V shed 2 bases and J shed 2 bases, with 13 bases lying between them. The CDR3 sequence: CASSFSGDLQETQYF. CDR3 DNA sequence: TGCGCCAGCAGCTTCAGTGGAGACTTACAAGAGACCCAGTACTTC.

The chain uses TRBV28 and TRBJ1-1; D uncertain. Germline-derived CDR1 and CDR2 are MDHEN and SYDVKM. V lost 8 bases and J lost 1, with 5 bases in between. The CDR3 loop spans 11 amino acids. As DNA, the CDR3 is TGTGCCAGCGAGGGGAACACTGAAGCTTTCTTT. Protein product: CASEGNTEAFF. Full variable domain (outside the CDR3, taken from reference TRBV28 and TRBJ1-1): DVKVTQSSRYLVKRTGEKVFLECVQDMDHENMFWYRQDPGLGLRLIYFSYDVKMKEKGDIPEGYSVSREKKERFSLILESASTNQTSMYLCASEGNTEAFFGQGTRLTVV.

This sequence joins TRBV7-9 and TRBJ2-7; D is perhaps TRBD2 (6 bases). V was trimmed by 2 bases and J by 2 bases, leaving 13 bases between them. Per germline, CDR1 SEHNR and CDR2 FQNEAQ (reference sequence). The CDR3 loop spans 15 amino acids. The CDR3 nucleotides read TGTGCCAGCAGCTTAACTAGCAACGGGCCCTACGAGCAGTACTTC. This sequence encodes CASSLTSNGPYEQYF.

V usage is TRBV5-1 and J usage is TRBJ1-1; TRBD1 agrees at 7 bases. CDR3 size: 15 residues. Germline CDR1 reads SGHRS; CDR2 reads YFSETQ. J was trimmed by 1 base and V by 0 bases; bases with no gene match: 3. The CDR3 spells CASSLAGTANTEAFF. In DNA form, the CDR3 reads TGCGCCAGCAGCTTGGCGGGGACAGCGAACACTGAAGCTTTCTTT.

The rearrangement uses TRBV28 and TRBJ1-1; 10 bases map to TRBD1. Losses at the gene ends were 6 bases for V and 4 bases for J; bases not matched to a gene: 14. CDR3 size: 17 residues. In germline, CDR1 is MDHEN, CDR2 SYDVKM. The CDR3 DNA reads as TGTGCCAGCAGCCGTCCGGGGACAGGGGTTGTTGGCACTGAAGCTTTCTTT. This sequence encodes CASSRPGTGVVGTEAFF.

Concerning this clone itself: A junction end diverges from the germline sequence, so it may reflect a read error. Distinct nucleotide sequences in the sample also encode this CDR3. The gene calls are TRBV28 and TRBJ2-7, with D perhaps matching TRBD1 (5 bases). CDR3 size: 12 residues. Germline CDR1 and CDR2: MDHEN and SYDVKM. CDR3 amino acids: CASQTDSYEQYF. The CDR3 DNA is TGTGCCAGCCAGACAGACTCCTATGAGCAGTACTTC.